The 11 T cell receptor beta chains presented below share a single source sample, sequenced in a study of technical replicates of blood from several donors. Method: immunoSEQ multiplex PCR; TCRdb's copy keeps in-frame clones and lacks some. The table shows 75,000 to 100,000 clones, with 85% to 95% occurring only once. The specimen sequenced was T cells isolated from PBMCs. These receptors all stem from a human donor in good health.

This chain connects TRBV27 to TRBJ1-1; a possible D gene is TRBD1 (6 bases). V gave up 7 bases and J gave up 0 bases, with 15 bases separating them. Germline assignment: CDR1 MNHEY and CDR2 SMNVEV (reference sequence). CDR3 length: 15 residues. CDR3 residues: CASKIQGAMNTEAFF. The CDR3 region has the DNA TGTGCCAGCAAAATACAGGGTGCGATGAACACTGAAGCTTTCTTT.

V is TRBV19 and J is TRBJ2-2, with no clear D. The CDR3 loop spans 15 amino acids. Germline loops: CDR1 LNHDA, CDR2 SQIVND (reference sequence). V was pared by 5 bases and J by 6 bases, with 16 bases between. The CDR3 spells CASSLLSRFPGELFF. The CDR3 DNA reads as TGTGCCAGTAGTCTTCTGAGCAGGTTCCCCGGGGAGCTGTTTTTT.

This chain links TRBV7-2 with TRBJ2-1; possible D gene TRBD2, 6 bases. The V gene's germline CDR1 is SGHTA and CDR2 FQGNSA. V was trimmed by 5 bases and J by 7 bases, leaving 15 bases between them. The CDR3 is 14 residues long. CDR3 loop: CASSRTAGRNEQFF. CDR3 nucleotide sequence: TGTGCCAGCAGCCGAACGGCGGGGCGAAATGAGCAGTTCTTC. Using reference TRBV7-2 and TRBJ2-1 for the parts outside the CDR3, the full variable domain is GAGVSQSPSNKVTEKGKDVELRCDPISGHTALYWYRQSLGQGLEFLIYFQGNSAPDKSGLPSDRFSAERTGGSVSTLTIQRTQQEDSAVYLCASSRTAGRNEQFFGPGTRLTVL.

The chain carries TRBV5-3 and TRBJ2-1; 13 positions match TRBD2. TRBV5-3 is an ORF, with its function uncertain. After removal of 1 base from V and 2 bases from J, the junction contained 3 bases not matched to a gene. This CDR3 contains 17 residues. This CDR3 is CARSLRTSGSTYNEQFF. The CDR3 DNA sequence: TGTGCCAGAAGCTTGAGGACTAGCGGGAGTACCTACAATGAGCAGTTCTTC.

The chain is built from TRBV29-1 and TRBJ1-2; D is ambiguous. The germline gives CDR1 SQVTM, CDR2 ANQGSEA. CDR3 length equals 13 residues. Trimming took off 0 bases at V and 4 bases at J, with 9 bases between the two ends. In nucleotides, the CDR3 is TGCAGCGTTGAAGATGTCACAGCCTATGGCTACACCTTC. Translating it yields CSVEDVTAYGYTF.

The DNA for the CDR3 is TGTGCCAGCAGCCCAGGACTAGCCGGGGAGACCCAGTACTTC. This sequence encodes CASSPGLAGETQYF. The chain recombines TRBV7-2 with TRBJ2-5; 8 bases line up with TRBD2. Germline loops: CDR1 SGHTA, CDR2 FQGNSA. The CDR3 is made up of 14 amino acids. The junction had 7 bases not matched to a gene; V was cut back by 5 bases and J by 5 bases.

V usage is TRBV7-2 and J usage is TRBJ2-1; 9 nucleotides align to TRBD1. CDR3 size: 16 residues. Germline lookup yields CDR1 SGHTA and CDR2 FQGNSA. V shed 1 base and J 10 bases; nucleotides not matched to a gene: 11. The CDR3: CASSLVPGQGSGEQFF. CDR3 bases: TGTGCCAGCAGCTTAGTCCCGGGACAGGGTTCCGGGGAGCAGTTCTTC.

This chain uses TRBV19 with TRBJ1-1; 7 positions agree with TRBD1. The V gene's germline CDR1 is LNHDA and CDR2 SQIVND (reference sequence). The CDR3 sequence is 14 residues long. V dropped 5 bases and J dropped 8; count of bases not matched to a gene: 11. CDR3 DNA sequence: TGTGCCAGTAGTCACCAGGGGGGCCCGAGGGAAGCTTTCTTT. Amino acid sequence: CASSHQGGPREAFF.

This rearrangement joins TRBV30 to TRBJ1-3; tentative D call: TRBD1 (6 bases). The CDR3 has 16 amino acids. The V and J ends lost 2 bases and 2 bases respectively, with 16 bases between them. Germline V gives CDR1 GTSNPN, CDR2 SVGIG (reference sequence). CDR3 residues: CAWSPNNRAPGNTIYF. As DNA, the CDR3 is TGTGCCTGGAGTCCTAATAACAGGGCCCCTGGAAACACCATATATTTT.

V gene TRBV2 combines with J gene TRBJ1-1, with no clear D. V lost 2 bases and J lost 1, with 5 bases in between. This CDR3 is 13 amino acids long. From germline, CDR1 is SNHLY and CDR2 FYNNEI. CDR3 protein: CASSEYGNTEAFF. CDR3 sequence (DNA): TGTGCCAGCAGTGAATACGGGAACACTGAAGCTTTCTTT.

This chain joins TRBV4-1 and TRBJ1-1; D perhaps matches TRBD1 (6 bases). Germline V gene data show CDR1 as MGHRA and CDR2 as YSYEKL. The ends were cut back, 1 base at V and 10 bases at J, with 16 bases in the middle. This CDR3 is built from 14 residues. The CDR3 DNA follows: TGCGCCAGCAGCCAAGCCCAGCAGGGGCTCGGAGCTTTCTTT. Amino acids: CASSQAQQGLGAFF.